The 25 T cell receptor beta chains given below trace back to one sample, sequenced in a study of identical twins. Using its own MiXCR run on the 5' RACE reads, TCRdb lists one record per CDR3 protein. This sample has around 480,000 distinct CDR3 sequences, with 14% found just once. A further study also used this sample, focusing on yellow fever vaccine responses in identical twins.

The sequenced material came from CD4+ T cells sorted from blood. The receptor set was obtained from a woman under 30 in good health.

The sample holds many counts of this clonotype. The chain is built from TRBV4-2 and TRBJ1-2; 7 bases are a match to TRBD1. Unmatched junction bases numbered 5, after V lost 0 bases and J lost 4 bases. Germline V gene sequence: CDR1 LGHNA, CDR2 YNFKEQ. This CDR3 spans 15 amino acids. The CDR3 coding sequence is TGTGCCAGCAGCCAAGAACGGAGACAGGGCTATGGCTACACCTTC. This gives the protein CASSQERRQGYGYTF.

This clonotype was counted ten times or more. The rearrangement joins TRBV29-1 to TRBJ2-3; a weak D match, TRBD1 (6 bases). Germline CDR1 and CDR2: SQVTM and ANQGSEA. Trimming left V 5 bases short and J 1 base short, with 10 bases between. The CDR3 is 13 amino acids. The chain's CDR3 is CSVSGGRTDTQYF. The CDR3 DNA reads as TGCAGCGTTAGTGGGGGCCGCACAGATACGCAGTATTTT.

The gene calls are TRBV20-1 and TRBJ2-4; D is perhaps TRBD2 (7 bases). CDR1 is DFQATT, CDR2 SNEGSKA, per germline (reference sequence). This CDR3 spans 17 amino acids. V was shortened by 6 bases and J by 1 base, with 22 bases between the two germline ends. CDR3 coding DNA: TGCAGTGCAACGACCTGGGGGCTAGCGGATGCCAAAAACATTCAGTACTTC. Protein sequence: CSATTWGLADAKNIQYF.

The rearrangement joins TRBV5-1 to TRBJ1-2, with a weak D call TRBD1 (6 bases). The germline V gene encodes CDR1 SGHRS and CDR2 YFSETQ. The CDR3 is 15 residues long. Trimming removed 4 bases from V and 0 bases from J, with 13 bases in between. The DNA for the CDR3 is TGCGCCAGCAGCGTCGATGGGACAACTAACTATGGCTACACCTTC. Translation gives CASSVDGTTNYGYTF.

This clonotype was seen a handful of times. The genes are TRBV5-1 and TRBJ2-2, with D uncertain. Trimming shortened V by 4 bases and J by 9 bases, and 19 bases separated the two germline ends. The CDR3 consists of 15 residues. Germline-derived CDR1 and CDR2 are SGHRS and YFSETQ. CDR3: CASSALGRPTRELFF. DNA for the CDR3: TGCGCCAGCAGCGCCCTTGGCCGCCCGACCCGGGAGCTGTTTTTT.

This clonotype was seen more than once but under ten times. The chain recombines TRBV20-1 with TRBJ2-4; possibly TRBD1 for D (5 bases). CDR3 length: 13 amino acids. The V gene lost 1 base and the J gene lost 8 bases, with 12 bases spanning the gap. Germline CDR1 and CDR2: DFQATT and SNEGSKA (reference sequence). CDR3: CSARAGSADIQYF. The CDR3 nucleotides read TGCAGTGCTAGAGCAGGGTCCGCGGACATTCAGTACTTC.

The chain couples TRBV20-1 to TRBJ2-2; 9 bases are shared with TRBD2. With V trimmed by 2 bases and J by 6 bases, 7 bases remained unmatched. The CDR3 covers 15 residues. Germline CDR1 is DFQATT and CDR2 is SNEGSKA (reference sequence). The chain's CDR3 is CSARLAGVLPGELFF. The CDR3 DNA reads TGCAGTGCTAGATTAGCGGGAGTACTACCCGGGGAGCTGTTTTTT.

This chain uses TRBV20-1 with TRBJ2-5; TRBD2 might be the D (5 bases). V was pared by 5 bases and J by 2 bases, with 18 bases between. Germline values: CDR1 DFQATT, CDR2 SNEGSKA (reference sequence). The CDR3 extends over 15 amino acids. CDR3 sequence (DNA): TGCAGTGCTCCTTATCCGCGGGCAAGACAAGAGACCCAGTACTTC. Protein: CSAPYPRARQETQYF.

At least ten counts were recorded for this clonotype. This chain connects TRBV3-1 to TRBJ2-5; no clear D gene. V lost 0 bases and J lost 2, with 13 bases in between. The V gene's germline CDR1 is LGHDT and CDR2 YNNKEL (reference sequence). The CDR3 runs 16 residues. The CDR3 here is CASSQDRARSQETQYF. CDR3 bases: TGTGCCAGCAGCCAAGATCGAGCCCGATCTCAAGAGACCCAGTACTTC.

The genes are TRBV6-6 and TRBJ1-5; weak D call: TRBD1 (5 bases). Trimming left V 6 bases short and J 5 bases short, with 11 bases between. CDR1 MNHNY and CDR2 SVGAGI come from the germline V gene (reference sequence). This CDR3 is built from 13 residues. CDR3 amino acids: CASSPGAHQPQHF. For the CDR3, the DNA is TGTGCCAGCAGCCCCGGGGCCCATCAGCCCCAGCATTTT.

The CDR3 loop reads CASRRSGQATYTDTQYF. For the CDR3, the DNA is TGTGCCAGCAGGAGGTCGGGACAGGCCACTTACACAGATACGCAGTATTTT. The genes are TRBV6-2 or TRBV6-3 and TRBJ2-3; 8 positions match TRBD1. The CDR3 extends over 17 amino acids. V lost 6 bases and J lost 2; bases outside the gene matches: 13. Germline V gene lookup returns CDR1 MNHEY and CDR2 SVGEGT.

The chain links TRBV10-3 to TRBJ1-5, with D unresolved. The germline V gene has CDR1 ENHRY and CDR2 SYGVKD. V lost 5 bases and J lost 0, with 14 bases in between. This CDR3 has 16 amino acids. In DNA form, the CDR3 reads TGTGCCATCAGTCGGTCAGAGGTAAATAGCAATCAGCCCCAGCATTTT. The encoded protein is CAISRSEVNSNQPQHF.

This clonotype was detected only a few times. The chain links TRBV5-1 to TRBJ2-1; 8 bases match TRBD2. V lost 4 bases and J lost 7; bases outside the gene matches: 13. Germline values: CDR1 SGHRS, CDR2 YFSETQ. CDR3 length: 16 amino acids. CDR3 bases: TGCGCCAGCAGCCCGGCGGGGGGTCGGGTGTGGAATGAGCAGTTCTTC. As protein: CASSPAGGRVWNEQFF.

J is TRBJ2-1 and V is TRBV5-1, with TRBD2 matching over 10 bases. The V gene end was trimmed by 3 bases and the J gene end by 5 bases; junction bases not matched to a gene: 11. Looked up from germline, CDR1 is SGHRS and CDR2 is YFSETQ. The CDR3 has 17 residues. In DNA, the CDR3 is TGCGCCAGCAGCTCCGGACTAGCGGTCAGCCTAAACAATGAGCAGTTCTTC. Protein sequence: CASSSGLAVSLNNEQFF.

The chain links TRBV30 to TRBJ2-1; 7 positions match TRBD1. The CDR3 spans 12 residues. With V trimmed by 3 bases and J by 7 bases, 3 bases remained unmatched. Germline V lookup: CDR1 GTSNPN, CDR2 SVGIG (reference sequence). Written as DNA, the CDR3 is TGTGCCTGGAGACAGGGGCTTAATGAGCAGTTCTTC. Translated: CAWRQGLNEQFF.

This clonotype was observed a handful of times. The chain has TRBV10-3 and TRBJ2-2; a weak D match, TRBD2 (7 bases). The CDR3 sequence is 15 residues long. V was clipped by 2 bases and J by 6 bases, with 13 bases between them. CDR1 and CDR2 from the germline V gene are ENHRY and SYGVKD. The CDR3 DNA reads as TGTGCCATCAGTGAGAGCGGGACACTGGCCGGGGAGCTGTTTTTT. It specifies CAISESGTLAGELFF.

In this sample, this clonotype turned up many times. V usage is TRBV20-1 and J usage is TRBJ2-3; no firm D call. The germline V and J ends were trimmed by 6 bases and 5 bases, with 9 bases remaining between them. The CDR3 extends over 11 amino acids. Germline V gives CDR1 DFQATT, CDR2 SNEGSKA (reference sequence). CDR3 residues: CSARPGDTQYF. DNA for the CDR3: TGCAGTGCGCGCCCCGGAGATACGCAGTATTTT.

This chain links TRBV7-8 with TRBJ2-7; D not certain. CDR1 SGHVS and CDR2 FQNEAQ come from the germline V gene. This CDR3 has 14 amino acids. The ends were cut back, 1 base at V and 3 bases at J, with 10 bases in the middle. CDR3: CASSLDVQIYEQYF. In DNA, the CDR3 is TGTGCCAGCAGCTTAGACGTTCAGATCTACGAGCAGTACTTC.

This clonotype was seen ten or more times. CDR3 DNA sequence: TGTGCCAGCAGTACCGACAGGGCTCGTGGCTACACCTTC. Its translation is CASSTDRARGYTF. The chain joins TRBV12-3 or TRBV12-4 to TRBJ1-2; 7 nucleotides agree with TRBD1. The CDR3 sequence is 13 residues long. Unmatched junction bases numbered 7, after V lost 5 bases and J lost 7 bases.

Written as DNA, the CDR3 is TGTGCCAGCAGTGGAGCATTCTCCTACGAGCAGTACTTC. Protein sequence: CASSGAFSYEQYF. The chain employs TRBV25-1 and TRBJ2-7, with D unclear. The germline V and J ends were trimmed by 4 bases and 0 bases, with 7 bases remaining between them. Germline V gives CDR1 MGHDK, CDR2 SYGVNS. The CDR3 consists of 13 residues.

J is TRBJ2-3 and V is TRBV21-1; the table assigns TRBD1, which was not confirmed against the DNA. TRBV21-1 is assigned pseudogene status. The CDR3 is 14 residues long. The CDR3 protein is CASLRGLITDTQYF. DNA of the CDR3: TGTGCCAGCTTGCGGGGGCTTATCACAGATACGCAGTATTTT.

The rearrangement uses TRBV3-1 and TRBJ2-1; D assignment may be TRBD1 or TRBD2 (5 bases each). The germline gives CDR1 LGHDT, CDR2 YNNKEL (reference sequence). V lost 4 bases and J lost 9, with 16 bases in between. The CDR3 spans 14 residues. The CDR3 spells CASSPSWVGPEQFF. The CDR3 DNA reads TGTGCCAGCAGCCCATCCTGGGTGGGACCTGAGCAGTTCTTC.

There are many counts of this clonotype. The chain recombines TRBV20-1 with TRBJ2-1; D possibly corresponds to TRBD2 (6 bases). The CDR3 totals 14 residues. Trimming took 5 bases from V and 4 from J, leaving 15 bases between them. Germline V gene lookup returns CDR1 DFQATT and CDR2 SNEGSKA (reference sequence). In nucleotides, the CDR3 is TGCAGTGCTCACCCCATCGGAGGGTACAATGAGCAGTTCTTC. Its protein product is CSAHPIGGYNEQFF.

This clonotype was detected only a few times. CDR3 amino acids: CASSRGTGDSFTDTQYF. CDR3 in DNA: TGTGCCAGCAGCCGTGGGACAGGGGACTCATTCACAGATACGCAGTATTTT. V and J are TRBV7-2 and TRBJ2-3; 10 positions agree with TRBD1. After removal of 5 bases from V and 2 bases from J, the junction contained 10 bases not matched to a gene. CDR1 is SGHTA and CDR2 is FQGNSA in the germline V gene. This CDR3 contains 17 residues.

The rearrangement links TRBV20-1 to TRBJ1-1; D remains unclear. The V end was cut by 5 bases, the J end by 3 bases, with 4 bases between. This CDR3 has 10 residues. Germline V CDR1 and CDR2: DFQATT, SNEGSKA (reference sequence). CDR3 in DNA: TGCAGTGCTCTTTACACTGAAGCTTTCTTT. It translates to CSALYTEAFF.